This T cell receptor (beta chain) was retrieved from a study of radiotherapy plus CTLA-4 blockade in lung cancer (dated by TCRdb to between 2017 and 2018). A note on the overall study: Objective responses occurred in roughly a sixth of enrolled patients, and less than 35% achieved disease control. What the study reported, not specific to this receptor: After treatment with radiotherapy and ipilimumab, TCR clones that originated in tumors expanded in peripheral blood. The strongest predictors of response, as reported, were early dynamic changes in blood T cell clones along with a rise in serum interferon-beta after radiation.

Libraries were prepared through the immunoSEQ multiplex PCR assay. Not all clones reach the TCRdb copy of this immuneACCESS table, which keeps in-frame sequences only. Checked studies attribute under half of the gap to unresolved V genes and leave the rest unexplained. Here the sample has around 31,000 clones; around 80% occur a single time. Roughly 8% of the sample rests with the top ten. In this study, focal radiation therapy paired with CTLA-4 blockade (ipilimumab) was tested in patients who had chemo-refractory metastatic non-small-cell lung cancer. Comments on this clone: Its antigen is unknown. Base quality data are lacking; no much larger clone is found one base away.

V gives up 8 bases and J gives up 4 bases, and the segment between their germline ends measures 12 bases. From the cysteine up to the phenylalanine, the CDR3 has a length of 13 residues. The sequence is cut down to CDR3 DNA, 39 bases in frame from base 1. CDR1 MNHEY and CDR2 SVGAGI are derived from the germline V gene. Sequenced here: peripheral blood, sampled from a patient treated with radiotherapy plus ipilimumab. This receptor chain uses TRBV6-5 and TRBJ2-1, with TRBD2 as a weak D call on 5 bases. The sequence derives from a human donor with non-small cell lung cancer who had stable disease on radiotherapy plus ipilimumab. The nucleotides read TGTGCCAGCGGCTCCGGGAAATACAATGAGCAGTTCTTC. This codes for CASGSGKYNEQFF.